This T cell receptor beta chain was captured by sequencing in a study of response to subunit inactivated influenza vaccine. Study results and limitations: Each seasonal flu vaccination may recruit only limited new T cells, authors suggested.

In the case of this clonotype: Its specificity is unknown.

TCRdb used MiXCR to reprocess the RT-PCR reads, holding one entry per CDR3 protein. The data hold roughly 710,000 distinct CDR3 sequences, with 11% to 15% observed a single time. This TCR was recovered from a man aged 50 to 60 who received an inactivated influenza vaccine. Specimen: PBMCs from blood, collected less than 15 days before vaccination.

The CDR3 spells CATGDRGFTEAFF. The CDR3 DNA follows: TGTGCCACCGGGGACAGGGGGTTCACTGAAGCTTTCTTT. The chain uses TRBV12-3 or TRBV12-4 and TRBJ1-1; the match to TRBD1 covers 11 bases. J lost 4 bases, V lost 10 bases, and 5 bases had no gene match. CDR3 size: 13 residues.